This T cell receptor beta chain was documented in a study of blood T cell repertoires in COVID-19. The overall study: Sources were T cells, B-cell-depleted T cells, or PBMCs; the material itself was cDNA or gDNA.

Original data processing: Amplification from reference gene primers served as the basis for estimated nucleated cell counts. Method: immunoSEQ multiplex PCR; TCRdb's copy keeps in-frame clones and lacks some. Clone size and V and J calls were adopted from that table, with D and trimming inferred from the DNA. The sample carries approximately 100,000 clones, about nine tenths recorded once. V was clipped by 0 bases and J by 5 bases; unmatched bases: 9. Germline loops: CDR1 GTSNPN, CDR2 SVGIG (reference sequence). The length of the CDR3 is 16 residues. The chain uses TRBV30 and TRBJ1-4; 7 bases align to TRBD1. The sequencing sample was made of peripheral blood. The source is a man in his 70s with acute or convalescent COVID-19. The chain's CDR3 is CAWSVPRGQSNEKLFF. In nucleotides, the CDR3 is TGTGCCTGGAGTGTACCAAGGGGGCAGTCAAATGAAAAACTGTTTTTT.